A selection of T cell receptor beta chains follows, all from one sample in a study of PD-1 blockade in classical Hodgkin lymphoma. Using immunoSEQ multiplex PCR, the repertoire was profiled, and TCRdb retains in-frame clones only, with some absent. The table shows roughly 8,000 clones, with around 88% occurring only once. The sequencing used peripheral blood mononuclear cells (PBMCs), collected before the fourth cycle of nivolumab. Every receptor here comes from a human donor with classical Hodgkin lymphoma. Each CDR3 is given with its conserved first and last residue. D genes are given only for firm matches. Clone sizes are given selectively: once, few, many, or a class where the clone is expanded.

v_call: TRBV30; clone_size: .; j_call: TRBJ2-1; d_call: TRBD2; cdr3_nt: TGTGCCTGGAGTGTGACTAGCGGGAGTCTCGATGAGCAGTTCTTC; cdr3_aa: CAWSVTSGSLDEQFF
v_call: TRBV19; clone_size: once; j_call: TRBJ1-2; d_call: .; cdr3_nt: TGTGCCAGTAGTATAGGTGGCTGGAGTGGATTAGAGGGCTACACCTTC; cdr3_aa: CASSIGGWSGLEGYTF
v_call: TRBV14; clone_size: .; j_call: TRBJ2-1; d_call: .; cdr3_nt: TGTGCCAGCAGCCAAAACAGGGTCTACAATGAGCAGTTCTTC; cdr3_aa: CASSQNRVYNEQFF
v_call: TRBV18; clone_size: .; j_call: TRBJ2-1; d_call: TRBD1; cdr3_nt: TGTGCCAGCACTGGACAGGGGAGCAATGAGCAGTTCTTC; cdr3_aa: CASTGQGSNEQFF
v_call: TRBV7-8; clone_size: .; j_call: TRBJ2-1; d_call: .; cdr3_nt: TGTGCCAGCAGCTTAGAGGGGACTTTCTCATACAATGAGCAGTTCTTC; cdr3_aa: CASSLEGTFSYNEQFF
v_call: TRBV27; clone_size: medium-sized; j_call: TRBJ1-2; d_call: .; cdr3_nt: TGTGCCAGCAGTCCATCAGGGGATATAGTTCGTGGCTACACCTTC; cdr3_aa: CASSPSGDIVRGYTF
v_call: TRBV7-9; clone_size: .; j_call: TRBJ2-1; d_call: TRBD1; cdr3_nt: TGTGCCAGCAGCTCAACCGCGGGACAGGAATACAATGAGCAGTTCTTC; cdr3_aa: CASSSTAGQEYNEQFF
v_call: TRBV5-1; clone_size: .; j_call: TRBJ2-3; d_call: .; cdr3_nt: TGCGCCAGCAGCTATGGGAAAACAGATACGCAGTATTTT; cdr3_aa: CASSYGKTDTQYF
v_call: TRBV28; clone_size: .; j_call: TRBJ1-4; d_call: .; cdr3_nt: TGTGCCAGCAGTTTAACTACCCCGGCGGAAAAACTGTTTTTT; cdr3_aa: CASSLTTPAEKLFF
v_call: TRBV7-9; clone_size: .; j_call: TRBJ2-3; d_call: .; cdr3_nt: TGTGCCAGCAGCCTCGGGACATCACCAGCAGATACGCAGTATTTT; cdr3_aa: CASSLGTSPADTQYF
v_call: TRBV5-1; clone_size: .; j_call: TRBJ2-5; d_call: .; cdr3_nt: TGCGCCAGCAGCTTGGCGGGCTTTGGAGAGACCCAGTACTTC; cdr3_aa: CASSLAGFGETQYF
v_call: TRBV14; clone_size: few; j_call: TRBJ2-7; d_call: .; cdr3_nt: TGTGCCAGCAGCCAACCTATTACAGGGCCCTTCGAGCAGTACTTC; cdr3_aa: CASSQPITGPFEQYF
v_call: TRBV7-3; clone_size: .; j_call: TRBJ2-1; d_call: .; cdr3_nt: TGTGCCAGCAGCTCCTCTCGAGGGTATGAGCAGTTCTTC; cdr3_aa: CASSSSRGYEQFF
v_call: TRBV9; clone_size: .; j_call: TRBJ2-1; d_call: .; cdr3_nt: TGTGCCAGCAGCGTAGAAGGACTTATAAACAATGAGCAGTTCTTC; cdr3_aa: CASSVEGLINNEQFF
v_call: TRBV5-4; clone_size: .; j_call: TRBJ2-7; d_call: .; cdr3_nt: TGTGCCAGCAGACCGGGCTCGGGACTCGGCGTCCACGAGCAGTACTTC; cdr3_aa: CASRPGSGLGVHEQYF
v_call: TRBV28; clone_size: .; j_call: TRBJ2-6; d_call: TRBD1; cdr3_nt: TGTGCCACCTTAGGACAGGCGCCCGGTGGGGCCAACGTCCTGACTTTC; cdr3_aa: CATLGQAPGGANVLTF
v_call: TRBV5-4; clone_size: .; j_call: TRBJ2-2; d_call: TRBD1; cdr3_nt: TGTGCCAGCAGACCCGGGACAGACAACACCGGGGAGCTGTTTTTT; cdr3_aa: CASRPGTDNTGELFF
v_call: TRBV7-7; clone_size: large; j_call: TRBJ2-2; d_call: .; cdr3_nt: TGTGCCAGCAGCTTAGAGGTAGATGGCGGGGAGCTGTTTTTT; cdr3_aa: CASSLEVDGGELFF
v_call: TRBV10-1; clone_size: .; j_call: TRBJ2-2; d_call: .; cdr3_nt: TGCGCCAGCAGTGGTTCCAGGGGAGGGACCGGGGAGCTGTTTTTT; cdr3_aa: CASSGSRGGTGELFF
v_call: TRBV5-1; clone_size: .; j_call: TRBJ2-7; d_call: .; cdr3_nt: TGCGCCAGCAGCTCCCGGGACCGCGCCTACGAGCAGTACTTC; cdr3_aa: CASSSRDRAYEQYF
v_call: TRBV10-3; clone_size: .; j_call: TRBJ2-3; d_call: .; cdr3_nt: TGTGCCATCAGTGAGCCCCTCGCCCTAAAAGGGGCAGATACGCAGTATTTT; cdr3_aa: CAISEPLALKGADTQYF
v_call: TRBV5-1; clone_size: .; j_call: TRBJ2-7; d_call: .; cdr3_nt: TGCGCCAGCAGCCTGAGTTGGGGCTACGAGCAGTACTTC; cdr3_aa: CASSLSWGYEQYF
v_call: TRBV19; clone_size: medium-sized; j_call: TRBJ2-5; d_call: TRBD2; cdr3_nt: TGTGCCAGTAGCAGGACTAGCGGGAGCCTCGAGACCCAGTACTTC; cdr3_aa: CASSRTSGSLETQYF
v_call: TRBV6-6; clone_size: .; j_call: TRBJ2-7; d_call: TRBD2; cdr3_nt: TGTGCCAGCACCCTCAGCGGGGGTTACGAGCAGTACTTC; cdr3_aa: CASTLSGGYEQYF
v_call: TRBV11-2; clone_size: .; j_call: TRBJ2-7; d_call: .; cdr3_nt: TGTGCCAGCAGCTTACAGGCCGATTACTACTACGAGCAGTACTTC; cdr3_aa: CASSLQADYYYEQYF
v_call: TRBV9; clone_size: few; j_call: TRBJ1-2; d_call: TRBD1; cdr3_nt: TGTGCCAGCAGCGCTAGCCGGGACAGGGCCTCTCCGAACTATGGCTACACCTTC; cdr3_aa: CASSASRDRASPNYGYTF
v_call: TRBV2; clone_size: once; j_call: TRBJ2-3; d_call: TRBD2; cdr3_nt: TGTGCCAGCAAAGTGGCGGGAGGGCCCTCGGGCACAGATACGCAGTATTTT; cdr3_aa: CASKVAGGPSGTDTQYF
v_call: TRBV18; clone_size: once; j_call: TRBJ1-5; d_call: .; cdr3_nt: TGTGCCAGCTCACCGTCCGAGGGCGGCCAGCCCCAGCATTTT; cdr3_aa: CASSPSEGGQPQHF
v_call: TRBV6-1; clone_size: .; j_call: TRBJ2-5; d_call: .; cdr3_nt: TGTGCCAGCAGTGAAGGTTTAGGGGGGTTTGAAGAGACCCAGTACTTC; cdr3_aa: CASSEGLGGFEETQYF
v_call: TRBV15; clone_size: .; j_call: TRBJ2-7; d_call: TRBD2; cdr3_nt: TGTGCCACCAGCAGAGGGACTAGCGGGAACTACGAGCAGTACTTC; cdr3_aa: CATSRGTSGNYEQYF
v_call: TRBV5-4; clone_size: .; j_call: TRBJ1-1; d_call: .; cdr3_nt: TGTGCCAGCAGCTTCCGGCGGGGGAGCGGCACTGAAGCTTTCTTT; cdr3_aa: CASSFRRGSGTEAFF
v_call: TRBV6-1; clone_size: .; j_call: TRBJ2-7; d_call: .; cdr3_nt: TGTGCCAGCAGCGATGGGACCTGGGACGGGCAGTACTTC; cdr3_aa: CASSDGTWDGQYF
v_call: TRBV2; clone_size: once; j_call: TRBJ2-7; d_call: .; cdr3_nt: TGTGCCAGCAGTGATTCTTTATGGAGTCGGGACGTATCCTACGAGCAGTACTTC; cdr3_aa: CASSDSLWSRDVSYEQYF
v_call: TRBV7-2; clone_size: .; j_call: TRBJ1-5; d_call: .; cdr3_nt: TGTGCCAGCAGACCCGACGGATTGAATCAGCCCCAGCATTTT; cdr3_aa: CASRPDGLNQPQHF
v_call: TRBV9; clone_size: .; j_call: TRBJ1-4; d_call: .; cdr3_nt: TGTGCCAGCAGCGAGGGGACTGCTCCTACGGGAGAAAAACTGTTTTTT; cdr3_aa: CASSEGTAPTGEKLFF
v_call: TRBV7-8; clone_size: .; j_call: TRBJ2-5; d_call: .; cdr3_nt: TGTGCCTCGTACATTCGGGAGACCCAGTACTTC; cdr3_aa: CASYIRETQYF
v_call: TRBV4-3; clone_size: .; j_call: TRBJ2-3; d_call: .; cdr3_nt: TGCGCCAGCAGCCAAGAAAATTCCAGGGTGGATACGCAGTATTTT; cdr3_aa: CASSQENSRVDTQYF
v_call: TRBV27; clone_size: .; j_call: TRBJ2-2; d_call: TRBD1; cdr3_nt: TGTGCCAGCAGTTCAGCCGGACAGGCAAGTGGCACCGGGGAGCTGTTTTTT; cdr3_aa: CASSSAGQASGTGELFF
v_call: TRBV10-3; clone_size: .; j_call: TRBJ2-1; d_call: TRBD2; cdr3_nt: TGTGCCATCAAAGGGACTAGCGGGAGGGCCGTTCAAGGGAATGAGCAGTTCTTC; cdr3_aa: CAIKGTSGRAVQGNEQFF
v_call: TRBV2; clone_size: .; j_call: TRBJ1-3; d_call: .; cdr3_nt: TGTGCCAGCAGTGATGGGGGTGGAAACACCATATATTTT; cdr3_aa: CASSDGGGNTIYF
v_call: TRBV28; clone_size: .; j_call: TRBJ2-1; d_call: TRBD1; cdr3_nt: TGTGCCAGCAGTTTAGGGGGACAGGGGGCGGGACAGTTCTTC; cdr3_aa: CASSLGGQGAGQFF
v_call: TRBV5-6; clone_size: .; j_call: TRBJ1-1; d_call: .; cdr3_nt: TGTGCCAGCAGCTTGCTATGGCAGAGAAACACTGAAGCTTTCTTT; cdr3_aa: CASSLLWQRNTEAFF
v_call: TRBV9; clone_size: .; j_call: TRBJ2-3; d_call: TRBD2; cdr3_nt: TGTGCCAGCAGCGCCGCGGGAGGGTCCGTTACGCAGTATTTT; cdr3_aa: CASSAAGGSVTQYF
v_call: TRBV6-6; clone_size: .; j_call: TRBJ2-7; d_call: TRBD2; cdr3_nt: TGTGCCAGCAGTTATCGGCCGAGCGGGAGTTACGAGCAGTACTTC; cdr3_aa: CASSYRPSGSYEQYF
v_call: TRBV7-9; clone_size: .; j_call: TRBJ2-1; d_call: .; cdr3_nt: TGTGCCAGCAGCGGGTGGGATGAGCAGTTCTTC; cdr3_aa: CASSGWDEQFF
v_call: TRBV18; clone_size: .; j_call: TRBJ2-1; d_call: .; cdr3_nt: TGTGCCAGCTCACCACCCCGGTCCAGGGGTGAGCAGTTCTTC; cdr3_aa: CASSPPRSRGEQFF
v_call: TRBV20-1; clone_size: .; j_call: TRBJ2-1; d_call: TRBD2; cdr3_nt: TGCAGTGCTAGTCCGCGGGAGGGCTTGTTCTTC; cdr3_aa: CSASPREGLFF
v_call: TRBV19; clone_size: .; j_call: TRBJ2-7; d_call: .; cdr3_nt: TGTGCCAGTAGTCCCTCCCACGACAGCGGGTACTACGAGCAGTACTTC; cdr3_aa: CASSPSHDSGYYEQYF
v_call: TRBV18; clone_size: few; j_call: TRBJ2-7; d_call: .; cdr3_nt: TGTGCCAGCTCCCGACAGGTTGACTACGAGCAGTACTTC; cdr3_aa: CASSRQVDYEQYF
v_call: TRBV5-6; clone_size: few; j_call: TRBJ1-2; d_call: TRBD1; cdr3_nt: TGTGCCAGCAGCTCCCTGGCACAGGGGTGGGCTAACTATGGCTACACCTTC; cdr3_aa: CASSSLAQGWANYGYTF
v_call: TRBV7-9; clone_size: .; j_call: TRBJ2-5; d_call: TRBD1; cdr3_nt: TGTGCCAGCAGCTGGACAGGGGAACAAGAGACCCAGTACTTC; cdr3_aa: CASSWTGEQETQYF
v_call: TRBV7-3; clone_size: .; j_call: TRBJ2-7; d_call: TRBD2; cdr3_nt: TGCGCCAGCAGCCAAGCGGGAAGCTCCTACGAGCAGTACTTC; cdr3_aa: CASSQAGSSYEQYF
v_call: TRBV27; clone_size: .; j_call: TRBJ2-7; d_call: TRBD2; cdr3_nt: TGTGCCACCAAGGGAAAAAGGGGACTAGCGGGAGACGAGCAGTACTTC; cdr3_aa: CATKGKRGLAGDEQYF
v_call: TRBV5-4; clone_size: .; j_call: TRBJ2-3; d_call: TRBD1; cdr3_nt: TGTGCCAGCAGCTCGACAGGGTTCACAGATACGCAGTATTTT; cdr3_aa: CASSSTGFTDTQYF
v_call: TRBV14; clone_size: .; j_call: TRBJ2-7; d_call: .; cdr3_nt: TGTGCCAGCAGCCAAGAAGGGTGGCGCGAGCAGTACTTC; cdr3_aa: CASSQEGWREQYF
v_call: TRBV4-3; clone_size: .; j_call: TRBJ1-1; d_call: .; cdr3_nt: TGCGCCAGCAGCCAAGCTGGGAACACTGAAGCTTTCTTT; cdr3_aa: CASSQAGNTEAFF
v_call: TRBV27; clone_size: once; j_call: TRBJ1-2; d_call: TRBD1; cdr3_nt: TGTGCCAGCAGTCCCGGGACAGGGACCTATCAAGGCTACACCTTC; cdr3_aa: CASSPGTGTYQGYTF
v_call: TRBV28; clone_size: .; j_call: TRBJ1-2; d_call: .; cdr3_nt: TGTGCCAGCAGACAGACGGGCCGCCGGGTGGGGGGCTACACCTTC; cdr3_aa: CASRQTGRRVGGYTF
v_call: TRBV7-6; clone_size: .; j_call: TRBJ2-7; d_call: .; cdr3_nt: TGTGCCAGCAGCTTAAACCTCCAAGGGGGGACCTCCTACGAGCAGTACTTC; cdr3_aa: CASSLNLQGGTSYEQYF
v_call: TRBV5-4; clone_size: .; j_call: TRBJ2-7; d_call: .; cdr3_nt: TGTGCCAGCAGCTATAGCACAGGCGTTTCCTACGAGCAGTACTTC; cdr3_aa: CASSYSTGVSYEQYF